The entry below gives a single T cell receptor (beta chain) sequence along with its context. The data were produced by immunoSEQ multiplex PCR, yet TCRdb's version contains in-frame clones alone and is incomplete. The sample yields some 250,000 clones, around 90% seen once. The germline V and J ends were trimmed by 6 bases and 1 base, with 10 bases remaining between them. The CDR3 runs 13 residues. The V gene's germline CDR1 is PRHDT and CDR2 FYEKMQ (reference sequence). The data are from a study of blood T cell repertoires in COVID-19. Looking at the study overall: COVID-19 samples collected from the United States, Italy and Spain covered acute and convalescent phases.

Sequencing was done on a sample of peripheral blood. This receptor was taken from a woman in her 30s with acute or convalescent COVID-19. The rearrangement uses TRBV13 and TRBJ2-7; D gene ambiguous. The CDR3 here is CASSLSSSYEQYF. The CDR3 coding sequence is TGTGCCAGCAGTCTATCTTCTTCCTACGAGCAGTACTTC.